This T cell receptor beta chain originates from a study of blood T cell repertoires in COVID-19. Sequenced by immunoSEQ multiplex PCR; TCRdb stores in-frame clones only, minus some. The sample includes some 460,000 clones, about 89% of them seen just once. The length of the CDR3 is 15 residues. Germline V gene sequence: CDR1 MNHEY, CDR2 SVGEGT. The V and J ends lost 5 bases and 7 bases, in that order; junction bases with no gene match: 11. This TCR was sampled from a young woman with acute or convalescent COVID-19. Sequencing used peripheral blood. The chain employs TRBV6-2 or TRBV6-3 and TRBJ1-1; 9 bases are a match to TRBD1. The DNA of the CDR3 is TGTGCCAGCAGTCACAGCTCCCCGGGACAGGGTGAAGCTTTCTTT. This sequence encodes CASSHSSPGQGEAFF.